What follows are 13 T cell receptor beta chains derived from one specimen sequenced in a study of blood T cell repertoires in COVID-19. Here immunoSEQ multiplex PCR was the method, and the copy in TCRdb shows in-frame clones only, minus some. Of 300,000 to 400,000 clones listed, around 88% are singletons. Sequencing was performed on peripheral blood. The receptors were gathered from a woman aged 25 to 45 with COVID-19, enrolled during active disease.

The V gene is TRBV7-2, the J gene TRBJ2-7; no clear D. The CDR3 is 13 amino acids. V lost 2 bases and J 3 bases, leaving 8 bases between the germline ends. Germline values: CDR1 SGHTA, CDR2 FQGNSA. The CDR3 region is CASSLSEDYEQYF. The CDR3 DNA reads TGTGCCAGCAGCTTATCTGAGGACTACGAGCAGTACTTC.

The V gene is TRBV2, the J gene TRBJ1-5, with D hard to call. In germline, CDR1 is SNHLY, CDR2 FYNNEI. V lost 6 bases and J lost 5, with 20 bases in between. The CDR3 length is 16 residues. The CDR3 sequence: CASSPGTGIGHQPQHF. In DNA form, the CDR3 reads TGTGCCAGCAGCCCAGGTACCGGGATCGGTCATCAGCCCCAGCATTTT. Drawing the rest from reference TRBV2 and TRBJ1-5, the complete variable domain is EPEVTQTPSHQVTQMGQEVILRCVPISNHLYFYWYRQILGQKVEFLVSFYNNEISEKSEIFDDQFSVERPDGSNFTLKIRSTKLEDSAMYFCASSPGTGIGHQPQHFGDGTRLSIL.

CDR3 sequence (DNA): TGTGCCAGCAGCTTAAACCGGGACTACGAGCAGTACGTC. This gives the protein CASSLNRDYEQYV. The genes are TRBV11-2 and TRBJ2-7; D might be TRBD2 (5 bases). This CDR3 is 13 amino acids long. The V end was cut by 2 bases, the J end by 3 bases, with 8 bases between. The germline gives CDR1 SGHAT, CDR2 FQNNGV.

The chain recombines TRBV3-1 (or the pseudogene TRBV3-2) with TRBJ1-1, with D perhaps TRBD1 (6 bases). The CDR3 contains 19 residues. Per germline, CDR1 LGHDT and CDR2 YNNKEL (reference sequence). Trimming removed 1 base at V and 5 bases at J, with 26 bases between. CDR3 sequence reads: CASSQAPANSQGGLTEAFF. The CDR3 nucleotides read TGTGCCAGCAGCCAAGCCCCCGCGAATTCACAGGGTGGTCTTACTGAAGCTTTCTTT.

The chain combines TRBV27 with TRBJ1-2, with 11 bases fitting TRBD1. J gave up 13 bases and V 5 bases, and 15 bases lay outside the gene matches. Germline CDR1 MNHEY, CDR2 SMNVEV (reference sequence). The CDR3 runs 15 residues. The CDR3 DNA reads as TGTGCCAGCAGTAGTCTGGACAGGGGGCCATATCCTTCCACCTTC. Its protein is CASSSLDRGPYPSTF.

The chain couples TRBV10-3 to TRBJ1-1, with TRBD1 as a possible D gene (5 bases). Germline-derived CDR1 and CDR2 are ENHRY and SYGVKD. CDR3 size: 12 residues. V was shortened by 5 bases and J by 10 bases, with 14 bases between the two germline ends. CDR3 sequence: CAISSMGGPAFF. In nucleotides, the CDR3 is TGTGCCATCAGTTCAATGGGGGGTCCAGCTTTCTTT.

This clone was detected only a few times. This chain joins TRBV7-9 and TRBJ2-7, with D hard to call. V dropped 5 bases and J dropped 7 bases, with 12 bases sitting between them. CDR1 and CDR2 (germline): SEHNR, FQNEAQ (reference sequence). The length of the CDR3 is 12 residues. CDR3 sequence (DNA): TGTGCCAGCAGCCCGTCCCCTGTGGAGCAGTACGTC. Its translation is CASSPSPVEQYV.

The rearrangement joins TRBV10-3 to TRBJ2-3; no clear D. V was pared by 0 bases and J by 9 bases, with 16 bases between. The CDR3 runs to 15 residues. The V gene's germline CDR1 is ENHRY and CDR2 SYGVKD. CDR3 sequence reads: CAISESTRAYPTQYF. CDR3 in DNA: TGTGCCATCAGTGAGTCGACTCGTGCGTATCCAACGCAGTATTTT.

The chain links TRBV7-9 to TRBJ1-6; 10 bases are a match to TRBD1. The CDR3 runs 14 residues. The V segment lost 6 bases and the J segment 7 bases; nucleotides outside the gene matches: 3. Germline CDR1 is SEHNR and CDR2 is FQNEAQ (reference sequence). DNA of the CDR3: TGTGCCAGCAGGGGGACAGGGGCAAATTCACCCCTCCACTTT. It translates to CASRGTGANSPLHF. Combining the CDR3 with reference TRBV7-9 and TRBJ1-6 gives the whole variable domain DTGVSQNPRHKITKRGQNVTFRCDPISEHNRLYWYRQTLGQGPEFLTYFQNEAQLEKSRLLSDRFSAERPKGSFSTLEIQRTEQGDSAMYLCASRGTGANSPLHFGNGTRLTVT.

This rearrangement joins TRBV6-2 or TRBV6-3 to TRBJ1-5; 7 bases line up with TRBD1. This CDR3 has 15 amino acids. CDR1 and CDR2 from the germline V gene are MNHEY and SVGEGT. Unmatched junction bases numbered 1, after V lost 2 bases and J lost 0 bases. CDR3: CASSYGTVSNQPQHF. The CDR3, as DNA: TGTGCCAGCAGTTACGGGACAGTTAGCAATCAGCCCCAGCATTTT.

This chain joins TRBV7-9 and TRBJ2-1, with TRBD1 identical over 7 bases. This CDR3 region has 17 residues. J was trimmed by 1 base and V by 3 bases; bases with no gene match: 9. Germline CDR1 SEHNR, CDR2 FQNEAQ (reference sequence). CDR3 residues: CASSLGYDRASYNEQFF. The CDR3 region has the DNA TGTGCCAGCAGCTTGGGGTACGACAGGGCTTCCTACAATGAGCAGTTCTTC.

This rearrangement joins TRBV6-1 to TRBJ2-5; D is unresolved. In germline, CDR1 is MNHNS, CDR2 SASEGT. CDR3 size: 14 residues. Trimming pared 2 bases from V and 5 bases from J, leaving 12 bases between. The CDR3: CASSEPIGEETQYF. The CDR3, as DNA: TGTGCCAGCAGTGAACCCATCGGTGAGGAGACCCAGTACTTC.

V and J are TRBV7-3 and TRBJ2-7; a weak D match, TRBD2 (6 bases). With 5 bases removed from V and 6 bases from J, the gap between germline ends came to 17 bases. Germline CDR1 SGHTA, CDR2 FQGTGA. The CDR3 is 14 residues long. CDR3: CASSPTTSFGEQYF. Written as DNA, the CDR3 is TGTGCCAGCAGCCCGACGACTAGTTTCGGCGAGCAGTACTTC.